These 23 T cell receptor beta chains were all obtained from the same sample, sequenced in a study of blood T cells in healthy people across ages. A second PCR, run for about 6 to 12 cycles, used a sample-barcoded 5' primer plus a J-beta primer mix. From the 5' RACE reads, TCRdb called clonotypes with MiXCR, one entry per CDR3 protein. This table has some 1 million distinct CDR3 sequences, 45% appearing once. Sequencing used blood. Source of these receptors: a woman aged 60-75 years in good health.

The chain is built from TRBV20-1 and TRBJ2-3; either TRBD1 or TRBD2 may supply D (5 bases each). Between the trimmed V and J ends, which lost 6 bases and 5 bases, there was a span of 18 bases. This CDR3 has 14 residues. The germline V gene encodes CDR1 DFQATT and CDR2 SNEGSKA (reference sequence). The CDR3 sequence is CSARDRGRVDTQYF. The CDR3 region has the DNA TGCAGTGCGAGGGACCGGGGTAGAGTAGATACGCAGTATTTT.

V is TRBV6-5 and J is TRBJ2-1, with TRBD1 matching over 7 bases. The CDR3 is 14 residues long. The germline V gene has CDR1 MNHEY and CDR2 SVGAGI. V was pared by 2 bases and J by 7 bases, with 5 bases of the junction left unmatched. CDR3 loop: CASSYTDRVNEQFF. The CDR3 region has the DNA TGTGCCAGCAGTTACACCGACAGGGTGAATGAGCAGTTCTTC.

This clonotype was observed once. This sequence joins TRBV20-1 and TRBJ1-2; TRBD1 aligns across 10 bases. The CDR3 is made up of 17 amino acids. V lost 1 base to trimming and J lost 4 bases; unmatched junction nucleotides: 12. CDR1 and CDR2 (germline): DFQATT, SNEGSKA (reference sequence). The CDR3 region is CSARVAGGGQGFYGYTF. The CDR3 DNA reads as TGCAGTGCTAGAGTCGCCGGGGGGGGACAGGGGTTCTATGGCTACACCTTC.

The chain has TRBV6-6 and TRBJ1-2, with a weak D call TRBD1 (5 bases). Trimming cost V 4 bases and J 8 bases, with 17 bases left between them. Germline V gives CDR1 MNHNY, CDR2 SVGAGI (reference sequence). This CDR3 has 14 residues. CDR3: CASSSGAGKRGYTF. In DNA form, the CDR3 reads TGTGCCAGCAGTTCCGGGGCAGGCAAAAGGGGCTACACCTTC.

CDR3 in amino acids: CSARDRSRGTEAFF. CDR3 coding DNA: TGCAGTGCTAGAGATAGGTCCCGGGGCACTGAAGCTTTCTTT. V is TRBV20-1 and J is TRBJ1-1; the D is unclear. Germline V CDR1 and CDR2: DFQATT, SNEGSKA (reference sequence). V lost 0 bases and J lost 4, with 12 bases in between. This CDR3 is 14 amino acids long.

The chain uses TRBV6-1 and TRBJ2-3; 9 nucleotides match TRBD1. J gave up 2 bases and V 2 bases, and 8 bases lay outside the gene matches. The CDR3 is 17 amino acids. Germline V lookup: CDR1 MNHNS, CDR2 SASEGT. The CDR3 loop reads CASSELDRGGNTDTQYF. CDR3 DNA sequence: TGTGCCAGCAGTGAACTGGACAGGGGTGGTAACACAGATACGCAGTATTTT.

This clonotype appeared once. The chain uses TRBV4-1 and TRBJ2-4; TRBD1 matches at 7 bases. This CDR3 region has 16 residues. CDR1 is MGHRA, CDR2 YSYEKL, per germline. The ends lost 0 bases at V and 7 bases at J; junction bases unmatched: 9. The CDR3 DNA follows: TGCGCCAGCAGCCAAGATAATGCGGGCAGGGGGAACATTCAGTACTTC. Amino acid sequence: CASSQDNAGRGNIQYF.

The J gene is TRBJ2-7, the V gene TRBV18, with D possibly being TRBD1 (6 bases). CDR1 is KGHSH and CDR2 is LQKENI in the germline V gene. Trimming removed 8 bases from V and 1 base from J, with 12 bases in between. CDR3 length equals 13 residues. Here the CDR3 DNA reads TGTGCCAGCACTACAGGGCGATCCTACGAGCAGTACTTC. This encodes CASTTGRSYEQYF.

About this clonotype itself: One end of the junction varies from germline; a read error may be responsible. The rearrangement joins TRBV4-1 to TRBJ1-4, with a weak D call TRBD1 (5 bases). Germline loops: CDR1 MGHRA, CDR2 YSYEKL. The CDR3 totals 14 residues. This CDR3 reads CAGSQGGDGEKLFF. In DNA, the CDR3 is TGCGCCGGCAGCCAAGGAGGGGATGGGGAAAAACTGTTTTTT.

The gene calls are TRBV27 and TRBJ2-3; perhaps TRBD1 as D (5 bases). Trimming took 7 bases from V and 2 from J, leaving 13 bases between them. Germline CDR1 and CDR2: MNHEY and SMNVEV (reference sequence). The CDR3 extends over 14 amino acids. The CDR3 DNA reads as TGTGCCAGCACCAAAAACAGGTTCACAGATACGCAGTATTTT. The encoded protein is CASTKNRFTDTQYF.

This chain links TRBV6-1 with TRBJ2-5; no clear D gene. This CDR3 has 15 amino acids. The V and J ends lost 6 bases and 3 bases respectively, with 17 bases between them. Germline assignment: CDR1 MNHNS and CDR2 SASEGT. In DNA form, the CDR3 reads TGTGCCAGCAGCGCGGATTCCCGACGAGAAGAGACCCAGTACTTC. Its translation is CASSADSRREETQYF.

This clonotype showed up just a few times. The chain combines TRBV20-1 with TRBJ2-7; 7 bases map to TRBD2. This CDR3 contains 14 residues. Germline trimming cut 3 bases from V and 1 base from J; bases unmatched to any gene: 6. Germline V lookup: CDR1 DFQATT, CDR2 SNEGSKA (reference sequence). The CDR3 bases are TGCAGTGCTAGGAGGAGGACTAGTTCCTACGAGCAGTACTTC. Protein: CSARRRTSSYEQYF.

This sequence joins TRBV9 and TRBJ2-1, with a possible D match to TRBD1 (6 bases). V lost 3 bases and J 4 bases, leaving 14 bases between the germline ends. The CDR3 covers 15 residues. Germline lookup yields CDR1 SGDLS and CDR2 YYNGEE. In nucleotides, the CDR3 is TGTGCCAGCAGCGCGGACAGCATCCTATACAATGAGCAGTTCTTC. This encodes CASSADSILYNEQFF.

J is TRBJ2-1 and V is TRBV9; D possibly corresponds to TRBD2 (6 bases). The CDR3 is made up of 15 amino acids. V lost 4 bases, J lost 3 bases, and 14 bases lay in between. CDR1 is SGDLS and CDR2 is YYNGEE in the germline V gene. Here the CDR3 reads CASSPRSGGYNEQFF. DNA for the CDR3: TGTGCCAGCAGCCCTAGATCCGGGGGCTACAATGAGCAGTTCTTC. The entire variable domain, with the rest obtained from reference TRBV9 and TRBJ2-1, is as follows: DSGVTQTPKHLITATGQRVTLRCSPRSGDLSVYWYQQSLDQGLQFLIQYYNGEERAKGNILERFSAQQFPDLHSELNLSSLELGDSALYFCASSPRSGGYNEQFFGPGTRLTVL.

This chain uses TRBV20-1 with TRBJ2-3; possibly TRBD1 or TRBD2 for D (6 bases each). V lost 6 bases, J lost 4 bases, and 14 bases lay in between. Germline CDR1 is DFQATT and CDR2 is SNEGSKA (reference sequence). The CDR3 sequence is 13 residues long. CDR3 in amino acids: CSARRGVSDTQYF. In DNA form, the CDR3 reads TGCAGTGCGCGAAGGGGGGTTTCAGATACGCAGTATTTT.

This clonotype was counted only a few times. The CDR3 loop reads CASSQDGVANSGGYTF. The CDR3 nucleotides are TGTGCCAGCAGCCAAGACGGCGTGGCGAATTCGGGTGGCTACACCTTC. The J gene is TRBJ1-2, the V gene TRBV3-1; D gene unclear. Germline assignment: CDR1 LGHDT and CDR2 YNNKEL (reference sequence). There are 16 residues in the CDR3. V dropped 0 bases and J dropped 7 bases, with 18 bases sitting between them.

The V gene is TRBV3-1, the J gene TRBJ2-4, with D perhaps matching TRBD2 (6 bases). Germline CDR1 reads LGHDT; CDR2 reads YNNKEL (reference sequence). CDR3 length equals 15 residues. Trimming left V 1 base short and J 13 bases short, with 20 bases between. CDR3 sequence: CASSQAGGFGGEQYF. CDR3 in DNA: TGTGCCAGCAGCCAAGCAGGTGGGTTTGGAGGGGAGCAGTACTTC.

The CDR3 DNA follows: TGCAGTGCGTATGGGATACTCTATGGCTACACCTTC. It is translated as CSAYGILYGYTF. The chain employs TRBV20-1 and TRBJ1-2; D is uncertain. The germline gives CDR1 DFQATT, CDR2 SNEGSKA (reference sequence). V was cut by 6 bases and J by 4 bases, with 12 bases left in between. CDR3 length equals 12 residues.

This clonotype was seen more than once but under ten times. In nucleotides, the CDR3 is TGCGCCAGCAGCCAAGGGTTGCTGGGGATCTCCTACGAGCAGTACTTC. It translates to CASSQGLLGISYEQYF. The chain uses TRBV4-1 and TRBJ2-7, with unresolved D. The CDR3 sequence is 16 residues long. Looked up from germline, CDR1 is MGHRA and CDR2 is YSYEKL. The V end lost 1 base, the J end lost 0 bases, and 13 bases lay between the germline ends.

This clonotype was picked up one time. This rearrangement joins TRBV20-1 to TRBJ2-3; no reliable D call. Germline V lookup: CDR1 DFQATT, CDR2 SNEGSKA (reference sequence). There are 13 residues in the CDR3. V dropped 0 bases and J dropped 1 base, with 5 bases sitting between them. Here the CDR3 reads CSAREAGTDTQYF. CDR3 nucleotides: TGCAGTGCTAGAGAGGCGGGCACAGATACGCAGTATTTT.

This clonotype was counted between two and nine times. The J gene is TRBJ1-1, the V gene TRBV6-4; D might be TRBD1 (5 bases). Per the germline V gene, CDR1 is MRHNA and CDR2 is SNTAGT. The length of the CDR3 is 15 residues. Trimming pared 4 bases from V and 7 bases from J, leaving 19 bases between. CDR3 in amino acids: CASSGSPGQVNEAFF. DNA for the CDR3: TGTGCCAGCAGTGGGTCCCCGGGGCAGGTAAATGAAGCTTTCTTT.

The CDR3 region is CASSVEGLVGETQYF. The CDR3 DNA is TGTGCCAGCAGTGTTGAAGGGCTGGTGGGAGAGACCCAGTACTTC. V gene TRBV2 combines with J gene TRBJ2-5; D uncertain. CDR3 length: 15 amino acids. Germline values: CDR1 SNHLY, CDR2 FYNNEI. The V gene lost 4 bases and the J gene lost 4 bases, with 16 bases spanning the gap.

This chain links TRBV10-3 with TRBJ2-7, with TRBD1 matching over 9 bases. The DNA end is a closer match to TRBJ2-5, so the J assignment may be wrong. CDR3 length: 13 amino acids. Germline V gives CDR1 ENHRY, CDR2 SYGVKD. The chain's CDR3 is CAIKGQGPETQYF. The CDR3 DNA follows: TGTGCCATCAAGGGACAGGGACCAGAGACCCAGTACTTC.